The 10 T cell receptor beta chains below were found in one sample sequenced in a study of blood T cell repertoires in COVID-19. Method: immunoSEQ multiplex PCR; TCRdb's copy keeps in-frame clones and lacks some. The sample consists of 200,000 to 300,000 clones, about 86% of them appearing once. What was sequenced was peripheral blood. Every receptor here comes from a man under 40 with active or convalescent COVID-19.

The CDR3 reads CASSIVPPFEFPEAFF. The CDR3 DNA reads as TGTGCCAGTAGTATAGTACCTCCTTTCGAGTTCCCTGAAGCTTTCTTT. The chain has TRBV19 and TRBJ1-1, with D uncertain. Looked up from germline, CDR1 is LNHDA and CDR2 is SQIVND (reference sequence). This CDR3 region has 16 residues. V was cut by 1 base and J by 6 bases, with 18 bases left in between.

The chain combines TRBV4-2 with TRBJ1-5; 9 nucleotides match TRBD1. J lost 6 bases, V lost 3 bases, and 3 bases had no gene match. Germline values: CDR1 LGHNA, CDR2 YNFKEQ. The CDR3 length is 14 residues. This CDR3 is CASSHETGGQPQHF. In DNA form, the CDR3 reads TGTGCCAGCAGCCATGAGACAGGGGGTCAGCCCCAGCATTTT.

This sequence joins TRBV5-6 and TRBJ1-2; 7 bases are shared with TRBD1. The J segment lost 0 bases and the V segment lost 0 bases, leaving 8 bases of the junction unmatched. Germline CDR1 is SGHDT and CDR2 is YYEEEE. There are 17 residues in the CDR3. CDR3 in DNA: TGTGCCAGCAGCTTGGCCAGTTTCGGGACAGCTAACTATGGCTACACCTTC. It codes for CASSLASFGTANYGYTF.

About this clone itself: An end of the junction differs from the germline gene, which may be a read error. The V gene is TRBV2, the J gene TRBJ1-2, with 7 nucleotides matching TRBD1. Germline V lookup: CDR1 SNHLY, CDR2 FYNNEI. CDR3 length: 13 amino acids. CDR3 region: CASSEDGTAHQDF. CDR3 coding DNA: TGTGCCAGCAGTGAAGACGGGACAGCACACCAAGACTTC.

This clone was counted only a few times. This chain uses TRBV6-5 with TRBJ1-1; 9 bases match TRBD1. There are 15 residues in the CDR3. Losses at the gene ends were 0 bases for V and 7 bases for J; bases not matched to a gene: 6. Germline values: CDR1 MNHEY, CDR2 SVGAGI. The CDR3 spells CASSYSRTGAVEAFF. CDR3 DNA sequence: TGTGCCAGCAGTTACTCGCGGACAGGGGCCGTTGAAGCTTTCTTT.

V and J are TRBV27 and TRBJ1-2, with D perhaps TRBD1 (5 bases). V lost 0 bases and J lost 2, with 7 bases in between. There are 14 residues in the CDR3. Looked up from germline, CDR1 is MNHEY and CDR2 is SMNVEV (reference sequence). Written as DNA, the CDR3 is TGTGCCAGCAGTTTATCCACAGGCAACTATGGCTACACCTTC. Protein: CASSLSTGNYGYTF.

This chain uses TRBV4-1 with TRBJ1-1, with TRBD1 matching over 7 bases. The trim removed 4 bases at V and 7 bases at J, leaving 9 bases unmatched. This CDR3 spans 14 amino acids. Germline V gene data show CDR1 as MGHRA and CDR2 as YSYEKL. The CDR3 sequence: CASSPAGTAFEAFF. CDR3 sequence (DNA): TGCGCCAGCAGCCCGGCCGGGACAGCTTTTGAAGCTTTCTTT.

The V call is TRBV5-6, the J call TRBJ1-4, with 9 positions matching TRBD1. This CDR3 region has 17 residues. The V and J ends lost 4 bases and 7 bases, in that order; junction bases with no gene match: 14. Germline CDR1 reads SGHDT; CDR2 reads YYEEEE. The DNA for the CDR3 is TGTGCCAGCAGCACACCGGACAGGGGATTTAGGAGTGAAAAACTGTTTTTT. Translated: CASSTPDRGFRSEKLFF.

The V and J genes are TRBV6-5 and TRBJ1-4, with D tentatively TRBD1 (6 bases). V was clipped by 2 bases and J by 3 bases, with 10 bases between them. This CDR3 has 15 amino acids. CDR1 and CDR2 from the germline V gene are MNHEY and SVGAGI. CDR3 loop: CASSYAGVANEKLFF. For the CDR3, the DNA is TGTGCCAGCAGTTACGCAGGGGTAGCTAATGAAAAACTGTTTTTT.

CDR3 amino acids: CASSQDAGGEQYF. The CDR3 bases are TGCGCCAGCAGCCAAGATGCAGGTGGCGAGCAGTACTTC. V gene TRBV4-3 combines with J gene TRBJ2-7; D is undetermined. The length of the CDR3 is 13 residues. Germline V CDR1 and CDR2: LGHNA, YSLEER. Trimming stripped 0 bases from V and 6 bases from J, with 9 bases between.